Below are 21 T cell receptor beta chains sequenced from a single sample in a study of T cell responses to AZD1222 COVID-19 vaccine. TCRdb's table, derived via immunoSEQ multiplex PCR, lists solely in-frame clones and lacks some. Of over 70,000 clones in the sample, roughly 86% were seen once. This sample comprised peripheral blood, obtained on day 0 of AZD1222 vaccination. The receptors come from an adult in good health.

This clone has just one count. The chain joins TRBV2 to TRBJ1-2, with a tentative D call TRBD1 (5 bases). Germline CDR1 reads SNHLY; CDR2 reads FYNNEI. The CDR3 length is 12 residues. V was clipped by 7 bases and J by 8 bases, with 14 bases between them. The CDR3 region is CASTETGVGYTF. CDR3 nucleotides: TGTGCCAGCACCGAAACGGGGGTGGGCTACACCTTC.

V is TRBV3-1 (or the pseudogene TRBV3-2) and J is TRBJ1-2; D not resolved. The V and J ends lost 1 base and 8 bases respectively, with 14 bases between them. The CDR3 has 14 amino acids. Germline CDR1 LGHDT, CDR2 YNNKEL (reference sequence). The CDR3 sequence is CASSQVGGLRGYTF. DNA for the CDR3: TGTGCCAGCAGCCAAGTCGGCGGGCTTCGAGGCTACACCTTC.

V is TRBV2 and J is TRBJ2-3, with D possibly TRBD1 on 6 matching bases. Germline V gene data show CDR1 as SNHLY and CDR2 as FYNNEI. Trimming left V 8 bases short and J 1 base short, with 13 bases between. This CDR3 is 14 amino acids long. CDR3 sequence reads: CASAGQIGTDTQYF. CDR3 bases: TGTGCCAGCGCCGGACAGATCGGCACAGATACGCAGTATTTT.

Written as DNA, the CDR3 is TGTGCCAGCAGAGACCGGGACAGGGACAGCTACGAGCAGTACTTC. Amino acid sequence: CASRDRDRDSYEQYF. J is TRBJ2-7 and V is TRBV28, with 9 bases lining up with TRBD1. With 6 bases clipped from V and 3 bases from J, the junction kept 9 bases outside the gene matches. Looked up from germline, CDR1 is MDHEN and CDR2 is SYDVKM. CDR3 length: 15 amino acids. The whole variable domain, filled in from reference TRBV28 and TRBJ2-7, reads DVKVTQSSRYLVKRTGEKVFLECVQDMDHENMFWYRQDPGLGLRLIYFSYDVKMKEKGDIPEGYSVSREKKERFSLILESASTNQTSMYLCASRDRDRDSYEQYFGPGTRLTVT.

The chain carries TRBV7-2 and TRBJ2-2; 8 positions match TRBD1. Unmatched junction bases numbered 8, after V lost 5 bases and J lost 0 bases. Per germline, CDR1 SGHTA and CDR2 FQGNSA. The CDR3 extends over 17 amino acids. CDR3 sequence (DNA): TGTGCCAGCAGCCGGACCTCGGACAGGGCGAACACCGGGGAGCTGTTTTTT. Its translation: CASSRTSDRANTGELFF.

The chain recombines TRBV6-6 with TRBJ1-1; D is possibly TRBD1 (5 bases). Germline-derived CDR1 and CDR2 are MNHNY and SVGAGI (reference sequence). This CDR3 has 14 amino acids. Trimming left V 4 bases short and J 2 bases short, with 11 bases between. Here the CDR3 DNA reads TGTGCCAGCAGTTCTCAGGGATCTAACACTGAAGCTTTCTTT. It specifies CASSSQGSNTEAFF.

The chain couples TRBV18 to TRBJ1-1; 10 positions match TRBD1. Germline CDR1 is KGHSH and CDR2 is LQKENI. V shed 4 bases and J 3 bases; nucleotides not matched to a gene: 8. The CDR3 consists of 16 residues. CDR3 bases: TGTGCCAGCTCACGTCCCGGGACAGGGGCAGACACTGAAGCTTTCTTT. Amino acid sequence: CASSRPGTGADTEAFF.

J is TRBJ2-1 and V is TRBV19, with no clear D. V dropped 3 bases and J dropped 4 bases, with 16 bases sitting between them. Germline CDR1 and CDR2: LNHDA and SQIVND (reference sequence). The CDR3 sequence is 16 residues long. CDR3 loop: CASSISTQKPYNEQFF. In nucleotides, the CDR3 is TGTGCCAGTAGTATCTCCACTCAGAAACCTTACAATGAGCAGTTCTTC.

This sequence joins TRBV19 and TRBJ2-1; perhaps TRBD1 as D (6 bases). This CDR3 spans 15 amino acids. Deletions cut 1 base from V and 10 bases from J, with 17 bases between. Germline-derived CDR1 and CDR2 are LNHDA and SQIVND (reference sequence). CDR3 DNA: TGTGCCAGTAGTATAGGAGGGGGTTCTCGGGCCGAGCAGTTCTTC. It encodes CASSIGGGSRAEQFF. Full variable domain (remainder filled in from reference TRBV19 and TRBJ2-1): DGGITQSPKYLFRKEGQNVTLSCEQNLNHDAMYWYRQDPGQGLRLIYYSQIVNDFQKGDIAEGYSVSREKKESFPLTVTSAQKNPTAFYLCASSIGGGSRAEQFFGPGTRLTVL.

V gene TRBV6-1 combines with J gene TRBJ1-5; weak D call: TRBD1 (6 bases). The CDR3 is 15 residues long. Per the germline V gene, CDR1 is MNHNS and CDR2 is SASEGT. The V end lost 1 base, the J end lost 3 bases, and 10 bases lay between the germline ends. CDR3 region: CASSEGQAYNQPQHF. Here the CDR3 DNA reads TGTGCCAGCAGTGAAGGACAGGCGTACAATCAGCCCCAGCATTTT.

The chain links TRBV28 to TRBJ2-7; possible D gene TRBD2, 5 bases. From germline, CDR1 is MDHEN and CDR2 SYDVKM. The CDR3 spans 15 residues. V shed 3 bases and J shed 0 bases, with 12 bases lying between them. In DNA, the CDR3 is TGTGCCAGCAGTTTTTCTGGCGGGCGCTCCTACGAGCAGTACTTC. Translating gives CASSFSGGRSYEQYF.

CDR3 region: CASSQARGRGETQYF. The CDR3, as DNA: TGTGCCAGCAGCCAAGCTCGGGGGCGAGGAGAGACCCAGTACTTC. The V and J genes are TRBV14 and TRBJ2-5, with D perhaps assigned TRBD1 or TRBD2 (6 bases each). Trimming took 1 base from V and 4 from J, leaving 13 bases between them. This CDR3 spans 15 amino acids. Germline values: CDR1 SGHDN, CDR2 FVKESK.

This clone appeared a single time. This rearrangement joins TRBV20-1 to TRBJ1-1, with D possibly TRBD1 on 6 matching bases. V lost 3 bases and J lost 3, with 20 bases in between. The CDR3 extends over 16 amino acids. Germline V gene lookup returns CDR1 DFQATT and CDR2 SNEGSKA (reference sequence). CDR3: CSASPQGQRVHTEAFF. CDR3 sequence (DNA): TGCAGTGCTAGTCCCCAAGGACAGAGGGTCCACACTGAAGCTTTCTTT.

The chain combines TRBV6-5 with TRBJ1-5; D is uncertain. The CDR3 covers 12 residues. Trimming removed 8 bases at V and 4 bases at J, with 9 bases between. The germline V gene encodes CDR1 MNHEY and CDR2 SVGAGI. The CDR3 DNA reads TGTGCCAGCCTAAACCCTAATCAGCCCCAGCATTTT. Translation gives CASLNPNQPQHF.

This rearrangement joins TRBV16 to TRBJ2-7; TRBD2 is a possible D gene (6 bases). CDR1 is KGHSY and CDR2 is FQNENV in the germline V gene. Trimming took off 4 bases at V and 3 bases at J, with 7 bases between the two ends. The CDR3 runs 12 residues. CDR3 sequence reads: CASSPGDYEQYF. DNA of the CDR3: TGTGCCAGCAGCCCGGGGGACTACGAGCAGTACTTC.

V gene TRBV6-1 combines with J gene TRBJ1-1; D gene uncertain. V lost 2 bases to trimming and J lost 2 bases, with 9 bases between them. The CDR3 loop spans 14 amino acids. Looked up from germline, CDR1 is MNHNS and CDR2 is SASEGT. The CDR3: CASSERWGNTEAFF. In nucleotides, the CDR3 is TGTGCCAGCAGTGAACGGTGGGGAAACACTGAAGCTTTCTTT.

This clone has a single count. The CDR3 reads CASSGQKIRYGYTF. CDR3 DNA sequence: TGTGCCAGTAGCGGACAGAAAATACGCTATGGCTACACCTTC. V is TRBV19 and J is TRBJ1-2, with a possible D match to TRBD1 (6 bases). This CDR3 has 14 amino acids. Germline loops: CDR1 LNHDA, CDR2 SQIVND (reference sequence). V was trimmed by 6 bases and J by 4 bases, leaving 15 bases between them.

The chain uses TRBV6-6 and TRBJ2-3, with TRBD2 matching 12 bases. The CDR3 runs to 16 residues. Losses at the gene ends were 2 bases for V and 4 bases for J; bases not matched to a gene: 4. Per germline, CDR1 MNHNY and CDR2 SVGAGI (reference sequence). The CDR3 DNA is TGTGCCAGCAGTTACGGAGCTAGCGGGAGGGCAGATACGCAGTATTTT. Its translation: CASSYGASGRADTQYF.

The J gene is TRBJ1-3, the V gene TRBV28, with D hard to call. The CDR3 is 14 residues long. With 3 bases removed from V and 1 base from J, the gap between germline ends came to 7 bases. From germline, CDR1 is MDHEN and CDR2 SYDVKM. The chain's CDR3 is CASSFSGSGNTIYF. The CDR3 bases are TGTGCCAGCAGTTTTTCGGGGTCTGGAAACACCATATATTTT.

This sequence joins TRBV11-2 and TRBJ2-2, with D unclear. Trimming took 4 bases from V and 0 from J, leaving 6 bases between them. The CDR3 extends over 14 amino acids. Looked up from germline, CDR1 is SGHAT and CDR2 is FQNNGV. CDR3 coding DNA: TGTGCCAGCAGCTCGACATCGAACACCGGGGAGCTGTTTTTT. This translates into CASSSTSNTGELFF.

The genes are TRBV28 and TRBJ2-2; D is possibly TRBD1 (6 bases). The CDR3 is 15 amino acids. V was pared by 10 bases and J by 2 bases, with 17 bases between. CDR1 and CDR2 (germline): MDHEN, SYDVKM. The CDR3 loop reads CAIQDRKRNTGELFF. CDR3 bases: TGTGCCATCCAGGACAGAAAACGAAACACCGGGGAGCTGTTTTTT.